Each of the 32 T cell receptor beta chains below was sequenced from the same sample in a study of blood T cell repertoires in COVID-19. Profiled with immunoSEQ multiplex PCR; TCRdb holds only in-frame clones, not every one. The sample holds under 300,000 clones, under 90% seen once. Sequencing input: peripheral blood. Every receptor here comes from a woman between 40 and 50 years old who had recovered from COVID-19.

A single count supports this clone. The chain couples TRBV7-9 to TRBJ1-5; 10 bases agree with TRBD1. Trimming removed 4 bases from V and 4 bases from J; junction bases left unmatched: 10. This CDR3 comprises 17 residues. From germline, CDR1 is SEHNR and CDR2 FQNEAQ (reference sequence). This chain's CDR3 is CASSSTDGTGVNQPQHF. CDR3 DNA: TGTGCCAGCAGCTCCACAGATGGGACAGGGGTAAATCAGCCCCAGCATTTT. The variable domain in full, with the rest retrieved from reference TRBV7-9 and TRBJ1-5, is DTGVSQNPRHKITKRGQNVTFRCDPISEHNRLYWYRQTLGQGPEFLTYFQNEAQLEKSRLLSDRFSAERPKGSFSTLEIQRTEQGDSAMYLCASSSTDGTGVNQPQHFGDGTRLSIL.

V usage is TRBV6-5 and J usage is TRBJ1-5, with TRBD1 matching 10 bases. The CDR3 has 15 amino acids. The germline gives CDR1 MNHEY, CDR2 SVGAGI. With V trimmed by 0 bases and J by 5 bases, 1 base remained unmatched. In DNA form, the CDR3 reads TGTGCCAGCAGTTACTCCGGGACAGGGGATCAGCCCCAGCATTTT. It translates to CASSYSGTGDQPQHF.

The V and J genes are TRBV5-1 and TRBJ2-5; D is unclear. The CDR3 is 14 amino acids. V was trimmed by 1 base and J by 1 base, leaving 8 bases between them. Germline V gives CDR1 SGHRS, CDR2 YFSETQ. The CDR3 spells CASSLRQAQETQYF. As DNA, the CDR3 is TGCGCCAGCAGCTTGCGGCAGGCCCAAGAGACCCAGTACTTC. The variable domain in full, completed from reference TRBV5-1 and TRBJ2-5, reads KAGVTQTPRYLIKTRGQQVTLSCSPISGHRSVSWYQQTPGQGLQFLFEYFSETQRNKGNFPGRFSGRQFSNSRSEMNVSTLELGDSALYLCASSLRQAQETQYFGPGTRLLVL.

The chain has TRBV28 and TRBJ2-1; 7 bases match TRBD2. This CDR3 is built from 15 residues. Looked up from germline, CDR1 is MDHEN and CDR2 is SYDVKM. Trimming at V came to 7 bases and at J to 9 bases, leaving 15 bases not matched to a gene. The CDR3 here is CASTTSGEGRREQFF. The CDR3 DNA follows: TGTGCCAGCACCACCAGTGGGGAGGGCCGACGTGAGCAGTTCTTC.

The rearrangement joins TRBV18 to TRBJ2-7; TRBD1 matches at 7 bases. V lost 3 bases and J lost 6; bases outside the gene matches: 11. CDR1 is KGHSH, CDR2 LQKENI, per germline. The CDR3 is made up of 15 amino acids. The CDR3 DNA reads as TGTGCCAGCTCACCGCAAACGACAGGGTTGGGCGAGCAGTACTTC. Translation: CASSPQTTGLGEQYF.

This chain uses TRBV1 with TRBJ2-3; the table's D call, TRBD2, has no DNA check behind it. TRBV1 is shown as a pseudogene. The CDR3 consists of 17 residues. This CDR3 reads CTSSQLAGLSSTDTQYF. In DNA, the CDR3 is TGCACCAGCAGCCAGCTAGCGGGACTGTCTAGCACAGATACGCAGTATTTT.

This chain joins TRBV11-2 and TRBJ2-7; tentative D call: TRBD1 (6 bases). Germline loops: CDR1 SGHAT, CDR2 FQNNGV. V was pared by 4 bases and J by 4 bases, with 11 bases between. The CDR3 totals 13 residues. This CDR3 is CASSSQGSYEQYF. The CDR3 region has the DNA TGTGCCAGCAGCTCTCAGGGGAGTTACGAGCAGTACTTC. The complete variable domain, with remaining parts taken from reference TRBV11-2 and TRBJ2-7, reads EAGVAQSPRYKIIEKRQSVAFWCNPISGHATLYWYQQILGQGPKLLIQFQNNGVVDDSQLPKDRFSAERLKGVDSTLKIQPAKLEDSAVYLCASSSQGSYEQYFGPGTRLTVT.

This chain connects TRBV4-1 to TRBJ2-2, with TRBD1 matching over 7 bases. V dropped 2 bases and J dropped 2; count of bases not matched to a gene: 11. Germline lookup yields CDR1 MGHRA and CDR2 YSYEKL. The CDR3 contains 18 residues. This CDR3 reads CASSQPTGVGINTGELFF. The CDR3 DNA follows: TGCGCCAGCAGCCAACCCACAGGGGTGGGGATTAACACCGGGGAGCTGTTTTTT.

Regarding this clone: Being one base from a much bigger clone, this may be a read error. The same CDR3 can be traced to other DNA sequences in this sample. The chain recombines TRBV18 with TRBJ2-2; 8 positions agree with TRBD1. The germline gives CDR1 KGHSH, CDR2 LQKENI. The CDR3 loop spans 16 amino acids. V was clipped by 2 bases and J by 1 base; unmatched bases: 3. The CDR3 spells CASSPAGTGNTGELFF. The CDR3 nucleotides are TGTGCCAGCTCACCAGCCGGGACAGGGAACACCGGGGAGCTGTTTTTT.

The gene calls are TRBV3-1 (or the pseudogene TRBV3-2) and TRBJ1-2, with 8 positions matching TRBD1. There are 15 residues in the CDR3. With 2 bases clipped from V and 4 bases from J, the junction kept 6 bases outside the gene matches. Germline CDR1 LGHDT, CDR2 YNNKEL (reference sequence). The CDR3 DNA reads TGTGCCAGCAGCCAACTCCGGGACAGGAGCTATGGCTACACCTTC. Protein: CASSQLRDRSYGYTF.

The V and J genes are TRBV4-1 and TRBJ2-1; perhaps TRBD2 as D (6 bases). Germline V gene sequence: CDR1 MGHRA, CDR2 YSYEKL. The CDR3 has 15 residues. V lost 5 bases and J 7 bases, leaving 18 bases between the germline ends. The CDR3 sequence: CASSGRLYGGNEQFF. The CDR3 DNA is TGCGCCAGCAGCGGACGACTATACGGAGGGAATGAGCAGTTCTTC.

A single count supports this clone. The rearrangement links TRBV5-1 to TRBJ1-4, with 8 bases that match TRBD1. Germline V gene sequence: CDR1 SGHRS, CDR2 YFSETQ. V lost 3 bases to trimming and J lost 6 bases; unmatched junction nucleotides: 7. This CDR3 is 15 amino acids long. The CDR3 DNA reads TGCGCCAGCAGCTGGGGGGACAGGCAGGATGAAAAACTGTTTTTT. Translated: CASSWGDRQDEKLFF.

The J gene is TRBJ2-1, the V gene TRBV7-2; 9 bases line up with TRBD2. Germline values: CDR1 SGHTA, CDR2 FQGNSA. The CDR3 runs 15 residues. The V and J ends lost 4 bases and 0 bases, in that order; junction bases with no gene match: 1. The CDR3 loop is CASSSAGGSYNEQFF. Written as DNA, the CDR3 is TGTGCCAGCAGCTCAGCGGGAGGCTCCTACAATGAGCAGTTCTTC.

Points on this clone: Other DNA sequences in the same sample also yield this CDR3. The chain employs TRBV11-2 and TRBJ2-3, with 12 bases aligning to TRBD2. Per the germline V gene, CDR1 is SGHAT and CDR2 is FQNNGV. The CDR3 is 16 residues long. V was pared by 1 base and J by 1 base, with 0 bases of the junction left unmatched. This CDR3 is CASSLGLAGGTDTQYF. For the CDR3, the DNA is TGTGCCAGCAGCTTAGGACTAGCGGGGGGCACAGATACGCAGTATTTT.

The V call is TRBV5-4, the J call TRBJ2-3; 12 bases are a match to TRBD2. This CDR3 is 16 amino acids long. Germline lookup yields CDR1 SGHNT and CDR2 YYREEE (reference sequence). J gave up 3 bases and V 9 bases, and 11 bases lay outside the gene matches. This CDR3 is CATNPWTSGITDTQYF. CDR3 nucleotides: TGTGCCACCAATCCTTGGACTAGCGGGATAACAGATACGCAGTATTTT.

The rearrangement links TRBV11-3 to TRBJ1-3; tentative D call: TRBD1 (6 bases). This CDR3 contains 13 residues. Germline loops: CDR1 SGHNT, CDR2 YENEEA. Trimming left V 5 bases short and J 8 bases short, with 13 bases between. CDR3 in amino acids: CASSGGGRHTIYF. Here the CDR3 DNA reads TGTGCCAGCAGCGGCGGGGGCAGGCACACCATATATTTT.

CDR3 DNA: TGTGCCAGCAGCTCCCGTGGAACAGGGGGCACAGATACGCAGTATTTT. It yields the protein CASSSRGTGGTDTQYF. This chain uses TRBV28 with TRBJ2-3, with 7 bases matching TRBD1. From germline, CDR1 is MDHEN and CDR2 SYDVKM. V lost 6 bases and J lost 1; bases outside the gene matches: 10. CDR3 length: 16 residues. The variable domain in full, with the rest retrieved from reference TRBV28 and TRBJ2-3, is DVKVTQSSRYLVKRTGEKVFLECVQDMDHENMFWYRQDPGLGLRLIYFSYDVKMKEKGDIPEGYSVSREKKERFSLILESASTNQTSMYLCASSSRGTGGTDTQYFGPGTRLTVL.

CDR3 sequence (DNA): TGTGCCAGCGCCCCGGGAGATTATAATTCACCCCTCCACTTT. Its protein product is CASAPGDYNSPLHF. The chain couples TRBV2 to TRBJ1-6; no reliable D call. The CDR3 runs to 14 residues. Per germline, CDR1 SNHLY and CDR2 FYNNEI. The V gene lost 8 bases and the J gene lost 4 bases, with 12 bases spanning the gap. The full variable domain, completed using reference TRBV2 and TRBJ1-6, is EPEVTQTPSHQVTQMGQEVILRCVPISNHLYFYWYRQILGQKVEFLVSFYNNEISEKSEIFDDQFSVERPDGSNFTLKIRSTKLEDSAMYFCASAPGDYNSPLHFGNGTRLTVT.

CDR3 bases: TGTGCCAGTAGTTTTGGCAGGGGCACAGATACGCAGTATTTT. Its translation: CASSFGRGTDTQYF. The rearrangement links TRBV19 to TRBJ2-3, with a possible D match to TRBD1 (5 bases). The V end lost 5 bases, the J end lost 1 base, and 10 bases lay between the germline ends. Per germline, CDR1 LNHDA and CDR2 SQIVND (reference sequence). This CDR3 has 14 amino acids.

The rearrangement joins TRBV7-3 to TRBJ2-7, with 9 bases fitting TRBD2. Germline values: CDR1 SGHTA, CDR2 FQGTGA. The length of the CDR3 is 15 residues. Trimming at V came to 1 base and at J to 5 bases, leaving 6 bases not matched to a gene. For the CDR3, the DNA is TGTGCCAGCAGCTTAAATGCGGGAGGGACCAACGAGCAGTACTTC. It encodes CASSLNAGGTNEQYF.

This clone was seen once. The V call is TRBV18, the J call TRBJ1-4, with TRBD1 matching over 9 bases. V gave up 3 bases and J gave up 7 bases; unmatched junction bases: 6. The CDR3 totals 15 residues. CDR1 is KGHSH, CDR2 LQKENI, per germline. The CDR3 sequence: CASSPPGQGPEKLFF. Here the CDR3 DNA reads TGTGCCAGCTCACCGCCGGGACAGGGTCCTGAAAAACTGTTTTTT.

The rearrangement joins TRBV3-1 (or the pseudogene TRBV3-2) to TRBJ2-4, with 7 bases fitting TRBD1. This CDR3 is 17 amino acids long. The germline CDR1 and CDR2 sequences are LGHDT and YNNKEL (reference sequence). After removal of 3 bases from V and 0 bases from J, the junction contained 8 bases not matched to a gene. The CDR3 DNA is TGTGCCAGCAGCCAGTTGGGGCAGGGGGTAGCCAAAAACATTCAGTACTTC. Protein sequence: CASSQLGQGVAKNIQYF.

The V call is TRBV3-1 (or the pseudogene TRBV3-2), the J call TRBJ2-7; D unresolved. Germline CDR1 and CDR2: LGHDT and YNNKEL (reference sequence). The CDR3 is made up of 15 amino acids. The germline V and J ends were trimmed by 3 bases and 7 bases, with 19 bases remaining between them. CDR3 residues: CASSQTSLSPLEQYF. CDR3 nucleotides: TGTGCCAGCAGCCAGACCTCACTATCGCCTTTGGAGCAGTACTTC.

The gene calls are TRBV24-1 and TRBJ2-3; D call uncertain. Germline V gene data show CDR1 as KGHDR and CDR2 as SFDVKD. The CDR3 contains 13 residues. With 10 bases removed from V and 1 base from J, the gap between germline ends came to 11 bases. The CDR3 nucleotides are TGTGCCACGTCCACCAGCGGCACAGATACGCAGTATTTT. Translating it yields CATSTSGTDTQYF.

The J gene is TRBJ1-3, the V gene TRBV30; D uncertain. V was clipped by 8 bases and J by 0 bases, with 14 bases between them. Germline values: CDR1 GTSNPN, CDR2 SVGIG (reference sequence). CDR3 size: 14 residues. This chain's CDR3 is CAGGLVGSGNTIYF. The CDR3 coding sequence is TGTGCCGGCGGCCTTGTGGGCTCTGGAAACACCATATATTTT.

CDR3 DNA: TGTGCCAGCTCAGCAGGTCCAGGGACAGACGGAAACACCATATATTTT. Protein: CASSAGPGTDGNTIYF. J is TRBJ1-3 and V is TRBV18; TRBD1 matches at 7 bases. Losses at the gene ends were 5 bases for V and 4 bases for J; bases not matched to a gene: 11. The CDR3 is 16 amino acids. Per the germline V gene, CDR1 is KGHSH and CDR2 is LQKENI.

J is TRBJ2-7 and V is TRBV18; 12 bases map to TRBD1. The CDR3 is 17 residues long. J lost 7 bases, V lost 3 bases, and 13 bases had no gene match. Germline lookup yields CDR1 KGHSH and CDR2 LQKENI. CDR3 sequence reads: CASSPGTGGSTLREQYF. The CDR3, as DNA: TGTGCCAGCTCACCCGGGACAGGGGGCTCTACCCTACGAGAGCAGTACTTC.

Only one count was recorded for this clone. V gene TRBV27 combines with J gene TRBJ1-2, with 8 positions matching TRBD1. From germline, CDR1 is MNHEY and CDR2 SMNVEV (reference sequence). The CDR3 contains 14 residues. J lost 4 bases, V lost 7 bases, and 8 bases had no gene match. CDR3 residues: CASTDRGGSYGYTF. CDR3 nucleotides: TGTGCCAGCACCGACAGGGGAGGTTCCTATGGCTACACCTTC.

The V call is TRBV19, the J call TRBJ1-2; maybe TRBD1 (6 bases). This CDR3 is 14 amino acids long. Trimming pared 10 bases from V and 4 bases from J, leaving 19 bases between. Germline V gene data show CDR1 as LNHDA and CDR2 as SQIVND (reference sequence). CDR3 bases: TGTGCCACTAAGAAAAGACAGGAGATCTATGGCTACACCTTC. Its protein product is CATKKRQEIYGYTF.

The chain couples TRBV14 to TRBJ2-1; TRBD2 might be the D (5 bases). Trimming removed 1 base from V and 0 bases from J, with 10 bases in between. This CDR3 contains 16 residues. CDR1 is SGHDN and CDR2 is FVKESK in the germline V gene. CDR3 region: CASSQVGGSSYNEQFF. DNA of the CDR3: TGTGCCAGCAGCCAAGTCGGAGGTAGCTCCTACAATGAGCAGTTCTTC.

The chain combines TRBV29-1 with TRBJ1-2, with D tentatively TRBD1 (5 bases). The CDR3 contains 13 residues. V shed 3 bases and J shed 8 bases, with 16 bases lying between them. Germline V CDR1 and CDR2: SQVTM, ANQGSEA. CDR3 residues: CSVESGRVDGYTF. The CDR3 DNA follows: TGCAGCGTTGAGTCAGGGAGGGTGGACGGCTACACCTTC.

The chain carries TRBV27 and TRBJ2-7; 7 nucleotides align to TRBD2. The ends lost 9 bases at V and 3 bases at J; junction bases unmatched: 14. This CDR3 comprises 15 residues. Germline assignment: CDR1 MNHEY and CDR2 SMNVEV (reference sequence). CDR3 DNA: TGTGCCAGGAGAGAGGGACGGGAGGAGGACTACGAGCAGTACTTC. Its translation: CARREGREEDYEQYF.